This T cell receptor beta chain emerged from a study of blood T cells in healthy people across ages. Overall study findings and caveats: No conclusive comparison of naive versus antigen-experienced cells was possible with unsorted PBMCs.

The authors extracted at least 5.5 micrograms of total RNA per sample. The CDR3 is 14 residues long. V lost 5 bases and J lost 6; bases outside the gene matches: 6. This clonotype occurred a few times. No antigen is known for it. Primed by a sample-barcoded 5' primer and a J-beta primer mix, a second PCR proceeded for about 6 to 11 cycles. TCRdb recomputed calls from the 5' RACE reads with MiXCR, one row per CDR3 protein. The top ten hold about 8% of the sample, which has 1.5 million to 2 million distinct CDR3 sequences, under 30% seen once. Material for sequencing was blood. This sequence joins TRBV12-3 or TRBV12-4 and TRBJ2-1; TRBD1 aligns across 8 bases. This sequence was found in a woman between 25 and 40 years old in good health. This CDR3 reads CASSIRQGSNEQFF. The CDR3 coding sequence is TGTGCCAGCAGTATTCGACAGGGGAGCAATGAGCAGTTCTTC.